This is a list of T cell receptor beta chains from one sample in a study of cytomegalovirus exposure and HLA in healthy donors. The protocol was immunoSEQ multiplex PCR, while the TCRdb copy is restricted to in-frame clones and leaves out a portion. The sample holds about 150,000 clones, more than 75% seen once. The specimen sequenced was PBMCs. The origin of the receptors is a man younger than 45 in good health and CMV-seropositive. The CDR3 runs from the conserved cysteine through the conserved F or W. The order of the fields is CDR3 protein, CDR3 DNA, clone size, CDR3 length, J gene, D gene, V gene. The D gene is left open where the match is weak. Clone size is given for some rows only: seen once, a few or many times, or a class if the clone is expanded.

cdr3_aa: CASSRHVGTSQETQYF
cdr3_nt: TGCGCCAGCAGCCGTCATGTCGGGACTAGTCAAGAGACCCAGTACTTC
clone_size: -
cdr3_length: 16
j_call: TRBJ2-5
d_call: TRBD2
v_call: TRBV4-1

cdr3_aa: CASSSGWRPTEAFF
cdr3_nt: TGTGCCAGCAGCTCCGGATGGAGGCCCACTGAAGCTTTCTTT
clone_size: -
cdr3_length: 14
j_call: TRBJ1-1
d_call: -
v_call: TRBV7-2

cdr3_aa: CASSLEQGEKLFF
cdr3_nt: TGTGCCAGCAGCTTAGAACAGGGTGAAAAACTGTTTTTT
clone_size: -
cdr3_length: 13
j_call: TRBJ1-4
d_call: -
v_call: TRBV11-2

cdr3_aa: CASSYNDWNEQYF
cdr3_nt: TGTGCCAGCAGTTACAACGACTGGAACGAGCAGTACTTC
clone_size: -
cdr3_length: 13
j_call: TRBJ2-7
d_call: -
v_call: TRBV6-5

cdr3_aa: CARLGTSNEKLFF
cdr3_nt: TGTGCCCGGCTCGGGACATCTAATGAAAAACTGTTTTTT
clone_size: -
cdr3_length: 13
j_call: TRBJ1-4
d_call: -
v_call: TRBV30

cdr3_aa: CSSRQAGAAYEQYF
cdr3_nt: TGTTCCAGCAGACAAGCGGGAGCGGCCTACGAGCAGTACTTC
clone_size: -
cdr3_length: 14
j_call: TRBJ2-7
d_call: TRBD2
v_call: TRBV7-9

cdr3_aa: CASSQDTQGGTDTQYF
cdr3_nt: TGTGCCAGCAGCCAAGATACACAGGGAGGCACAGATACGCAGTATTTT
clone_size: -
cdr3_length: 16
j_call: TRBJ2-3
d_call: -
v_call: TRBV4-2

cdr3_aa: CASSDRGRPNEKLFF
cdr3_nt: TGTGCCAGCAGTGACAGGGGCCGGCCTAATGAAAAACTGTTTTTT
clone_size: -
cdr3_length: 15
j_call: TRBJ1-4
d_call: -
v_call: TRBV6-4

cdr3_aa: CASSHPGLSTEQYF
cdr3_nt: TGTGCCAGCAGCCACCCGGGACTATCCACCGAGCAGTACTTC
clone_size: -
cdr3_length: 14
j_call: TRBJ2-7
d_call: TRBD2
v_call: TRBV28

cdr3_aa: CATSREARGEQYF
cdr3_nt: TGTGCCACCAGCAGAGAGGCTAGAGGCGAGCAGTACTTC
clone_size: -
cdr3_length: 13
j_call: TRBJ2-7
d_call: -
v_call: TRBV15

cdr3_aa: CASSSQTLTSGRVSYEQYF
cdr3_nt: TGTGCCAGCAGTTCCCAGACCCTCACTAGCGGGAGAGTATCCTACGAGCAGTACTTC
clone_size: -
cdr3_length: 19
j_call: TRBJ2-7
d_call: TRBD2
v_call: TRBV28

cdr3_aa: CASSDLAGGEQYF
cdr3_nt: TGTGCCAGCAGTGACCTAGCGGGAGGCGAGCAGTACTTC
clone_size: -
cdr3_length: 13
j_call: TRBJ2-7
d_call: TRBD2
v_call: TRBV25-1

cdr3_aa: CASSEASGRGVRVF
cdr3_nt: TGTGCCAGCAGTGAAGCTTCGGGTCGGGGTGTACGTGTCTTC
clone_size: few
cdr3_length: 14
j_call: TRBJ2-1
d_call: -
v_call: TRBV2

cdr3_aa: CASSEMRRDTQYF
cdr3_nt: TGTGCCAGCAGTGAAATGAGGCGAGATACGCAGTATTTT
clone_size: -
cdr3_length: 13
j_call: TRBJ2-3
d_call: -
v_call: TRBV2

cdr3_aa: CASSLPGGDDEQFF
cdr3_nt: TGTGCCAGCAGCTTACCCGGGGGTGATGATGAGCAGTTCTTC
clone_size: -
cdr3_length: 14
j_call: TRBJ2-1
d_call: -
v_call: TRBV7-2

cdr3_aa: CASSQSRVAGGSTDTQYF
cdr3_nt: TGTGCCAGCAGCCAATCAAGGGTGGCGGGAGGGAGCACAGATACGCAGTATTTT
clone_size: -
cdr3_length: 18
j_call: TRBJ2-3
d_call: TRBD2
v_call: TRBV4-2

cdr3_aa: CASSPTDSQETQYF
cdr3_nt: TGTGCCAGCAGTCCCACGGACAGCCAAGAGACCCAGTACTTC
clone_size: -
cdr3_length: 14
j_call: TRBJ2-5
d_call: -
v_call: TRBV28

cdr3_aa: CASGEYTGADTQYF
cdr3_nt: TGTGCCAGCGGTGAATATACGGGGGCAGATACGCAGTATTTT
clone_size: -
cdr3_length: 14
j_call: TRBJ2-3
d_call: -
v_call: TRBV25-1

cdr3_aa: CASSQGSTEAFF
cdr3_nt: TGTGCCAGCAGTCAGGGGAGCACTGAAGCTTTCTTT
clone_size: -
cdr3_length: 12
j_call: TRBJ1-1
d_call: -
v_call: TRBV2

cdr3_aa: CASSFELQGFGYTF
cdr3_nt: TGCGCCAGCAGCTTCGAATTACAGGGGTTTGGCTACACCTTC
clone_size: few
cdr3_length: 14
j_call: TRBJ1-2
d_call: TRBD1
v_call: TRBV5-1

cdr3_aa: CASRTIAGESSTDTQYF
cdr3_nt: TGTGCCAGCAGAACCATAGCGGGAGAGTCTAGCACAGATACGCAGTATTTT
clone_size: -
cdr3_length: 17
j_call: TRBJ2-3
d_call: TRBD2
v_call: TRBV5-4

cdr3_aa: CASSSERGLRGYTF
cdr3_nt: TGTGCCAGCAGTTCCGAGAGGGGGCTTCGGGGCTACACCTTC
clone_size: -
cdr3_length: 14
j_call: TRBJ1-2
d_call: TRBD1
v_call: TRBV28

cdr3_aa: CASSLGQSTDTQYF
cdr3_nt: TGCGCCAGCAGCTTGGGTCAGAGCACAGATACGCAGTATTTT
clone_size: -
cdr3_length: 14
j_call: TRBJ2-3
d_call: -
v_call: TRBV5-1

cdr3_aa: CASSPGTSGESQFF
cdr3_nt: TGTGCCAGCAGCCCCGGGACTAGCGGGGAGTCCCAGTTCTTC
clone_size: -
cdr3_length: 14
j_call: TRBJ2-1
d_call: TRBD2
v_call: TRBV11-3

cdr3_aa: CASSLVLAGSTDTQYF
cdr3_nt: TGCGCCAGCAGCTTGGTACTAGCGGGAAGCACAGATACGCAGTATTTT
clone_size: -
cdr3_length: 16
j_call: TRBJ2-3
d_call: TRBD2
v_call: TRBV5-1

cdr3_aa: CSVSVRKVNTGELFF
cdr3_nt: TGCAGCGTTTCGGTGCGGAAAGTGAACACCGGGGAGCTGTTTTTT
clone_size: -
cdr3_length: 15
j_call: TRBJ2-2
d_call: -
v_call: TRBV29-1

cdr3_aa: CAWAEGFYNSPLHF
cdr3_nt: TGTGCCTGGGCGGAGGGTTTCTATAATTCACCCCTCCACTTT
clone_size: -
cdr3_length: 14
j_call: TRBJ1-6
d_call: -
v_call: TRBV30

cdr3_aa: CASSVGGVNTDTQYF
cdr3_nt: TGTGCCAGCAGCGTAGGGGGGGTAAACACAGATACGCAGTATTTT
clone_size: once
cdr3_length: 15
j_call: TRBJ2-3
d_call: -
v_call: TRBV9

cdr3_aa: CASSTQTGTGGNTIYF
cdr3_nt: TGTGCCAGCAGCACACAAACCGGGACAGGTGGAAACACCATATATTTT
clone_size: few
cdr3_length: 16
j_call: TRBJ1-3
d_call: TRBD1
v_call: TRBV7-9

cdr3_aa: CASSYQVYYGYTF
cdr3_nt: TGTGCCAGCAGTTATCAGGTTTACTATGGCTACACCTTC
clone_size: -
cdr3_length: 13
j_call: TRBJ1-2
d_call: -
v_call: TRBV28

cdr3_aa: CASSPEQGWEKLFF
cdr3_nt: TGTGCCAGCTCACCCGAACAGGGGTGGGAAAAACTGTTTTTT
clone_size: few
cdr3_length: 14
j_call: TRBJ1-4
d_call: TRBD1
v_call: TRBV18

cdr3_aa: CASSLVLFTDTQYF
cdr3_nt: TGCGCCAGCAGCTTGGTACTCTTTACAGATACGCAGTATTTT
clone_size: -
cdr3_length: 14
j_call: TRBJ2-3
d_call: -
v_call: TRBV5-1

cdr3_aa: CASSSDRNTEAFF
cdr3_nt: TGTGCCAGCAGCTCAGACAGAAACACTGAAGCTTTCTTT
clone_size: -
cdr3_length: 13
j_call: TRBJ1-1
d_call: -
v_call: TRBV7-9

cdr3_aa: CASSQVAAAYGYTF
cdr3_nt: TGCGCCAGCAGCCAAGTAGCCGCGGCCTATGGCTACACCTTC
clone_size: -
cdr3_length: 14
j_call: TRBJ1-2
d_call: -
v_call: TRBV4-1

cdr3_aa: CASSSSWDIMNTEAFF
cdr3_nt: TGTGCCAGCAGCTCCTCCTGGGACATCATGAACACTGAAGCTTTCTTT
clone_size: -
cdr3_length: 16
j_call: TRBJ1-1
d_call: -
v_call: TRBV5-8